Reported below is one TCR beta chain. The CDR3 is made up of 13 amino acids. The germline V gene has CDR1 SQVTM and CDR2 ANQGSEA. The junction had 3 bases not matched to a gene; V was cut back by 6 bases and J by 2 bases. This sample was taken from a study of blood T cell repertoires in COVID-19. Study at large: T cells, B-cell-depleted T cells, or PBMCs supplied cDNA or gDNA.

Some clones are missing from TCRdb's copy, which holds only in-frame ones; the method was immunoSEQ multiplex PCR. The sample has 150,000 to 200,000 clones, 85% to 90% seen once; the top ten hold roughly 2.9%. The sequence derives from a woman in her thirties with active or convalescent COVID-19. The sample comprised peripheral blood. V gene TRBV29-1 combines with J gene TRBJ2-7; 11 bases are shared with TRBD1. CDR3 sequence reads: CSVGTGGPYEQYF. For the CDR3, the DNA is TGCAGCGTGGGGACAGGGGGTCCCTACGAGCAGTACTTC.